The following is a T cell receptor (beta chain) sequence with its context. The data were obtained in a study of blood T cell repertoires in COVID-19. Trimming took off 5 bases at V and 10 bases at J, with 15 bases between the two ends. The CDR3 runs to 14 residues. The germline gives CDR1 SGHAT, CDR2 FQDESV (reference sequence). Original data processing: Estimation of nucleated cell counts relied on the amplification of reference gene primers. This table comes from immunoSEQ multiplex PCR, and its TCRdb copy is limited to in-frame clones, with some not included. V and J calls and clone size are those listed in that table; D and trimming were worked out from the DNA. The sample consists of 210,000 or so clones, about 84% of them appearing once. All enrollees were about 18 to 89 years old and from about two dozen US areas. Cohorts were determined from participant-reported clinical history. The study counted Cohort 3 donors as recovered given two negative PCRs, clearance, or symptom resolution.

This sequence originates from a man aged 55-75 years who had recovered from COVID-19. The V gene is TRBV11-1, the J gene TRBJ1-6, with unresolved D. The sample was PBMCs or T cells enriched from blood (not recorded which). Here the CDR3 DNA reads TGTGCCAGCAGCCTTTGGGAGGGAGGCTCACCCCTCCACTTT. This encodes CASSLWEGGSPLHF.